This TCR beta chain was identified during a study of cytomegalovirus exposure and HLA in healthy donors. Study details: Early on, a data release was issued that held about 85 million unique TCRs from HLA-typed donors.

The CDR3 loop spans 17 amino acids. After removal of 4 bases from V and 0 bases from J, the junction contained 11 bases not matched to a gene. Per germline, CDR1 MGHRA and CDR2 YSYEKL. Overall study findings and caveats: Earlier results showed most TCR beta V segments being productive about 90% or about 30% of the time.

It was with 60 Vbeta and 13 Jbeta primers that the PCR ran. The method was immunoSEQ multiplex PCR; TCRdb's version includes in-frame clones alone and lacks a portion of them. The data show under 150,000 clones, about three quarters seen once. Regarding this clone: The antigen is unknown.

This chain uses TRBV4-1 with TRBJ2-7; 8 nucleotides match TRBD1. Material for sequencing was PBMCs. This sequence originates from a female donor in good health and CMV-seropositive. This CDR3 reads CASSRTSGQVPSYEQYF. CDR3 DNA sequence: TGCGCCAGCAGCCGAACCTCGGGACAGGTGCCCTCCTACGAGCAGTACTTC.